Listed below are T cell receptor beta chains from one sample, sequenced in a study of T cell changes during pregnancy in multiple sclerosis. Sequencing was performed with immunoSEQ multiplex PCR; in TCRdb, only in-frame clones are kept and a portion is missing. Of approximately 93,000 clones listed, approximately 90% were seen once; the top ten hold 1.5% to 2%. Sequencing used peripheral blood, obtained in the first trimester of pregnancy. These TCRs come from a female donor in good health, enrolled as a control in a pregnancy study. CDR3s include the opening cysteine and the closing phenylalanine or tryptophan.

CASSYPDRGAYGYTF TRBV5-4
CASSLRGTGGTVAFF TRBV7-2
CASSKVNLIDSLSGNTIYF TRBV21-1
CASSLFRGPEAFF TRBV5-4
CASSAGTGLTDTQYF TRBV5-1
CASSLGQGNYGYTF TRBV2
CSVERLAVSTDTQYF TRBV29-1
CASSATGASNQPQHF TRBV2
CASSLGRQGGTWAGANVLTF TRBV28
CASSQNELGYTF TRBV4-3
CASSFRGERGGYTF TRBV5-1
CASSSQRGGLDEQFF TRBV5-4
CASSQDRGGTEAFF TRBV4-3
CASSVEDTSYEQYF TRBV9
CAWSGHAAYGYTF TRBV30
CASSLAGLAANTGELFF TRBV18
CSVPSSSNEQFF TRBV29-1
CASSGQGINIQYF TRBV19
CASSLDRDEQFF TRBV11-2
CASSSWDSNEQFF TRBV5-4
CASSPSSDREFGGYTF TRBV4-3
CASSVGSGATNEKLFF TRBV9
CARTSGGAGEQFF TRBV30
CATSRGGSSYEQYF TRBV6-6
CAIRSGGTYEQYF TRBV2
CASSQSPDRAADGYTF TRBV4-3
CASSLYESADTQYF TRBV14
CASSLGSSGNQPQHF TRBV7-6
CATSRPESGGSYEQYF TRBV15
CASSGPETQYF TRBV7-9
CASSQEGRGSPNEKLFF TRBV4-3
CASSTRDRGNTEAFF TRBV7-2
CASSPPVGGVGTEAFF TRBV18
CASRAIWGQYTDTQYF TRBV28
CASSEAGLAGKEQFF TRBV6-1
CASSIERDRRSPLHF TRBV19
CASSLGSGSPTDTQYF TRBV7-2
CATAPGLGGEEQFF TRBV5-1
CASSRAGAGEETQYF TRBV7-2
CASSLSSGNTEAFF TRBV28
CASSQLEAGELFF TRBV4-1
CASTGFAGSYNEQFF TRBV19
CASSLTGDNSPLHF TRBV7-9